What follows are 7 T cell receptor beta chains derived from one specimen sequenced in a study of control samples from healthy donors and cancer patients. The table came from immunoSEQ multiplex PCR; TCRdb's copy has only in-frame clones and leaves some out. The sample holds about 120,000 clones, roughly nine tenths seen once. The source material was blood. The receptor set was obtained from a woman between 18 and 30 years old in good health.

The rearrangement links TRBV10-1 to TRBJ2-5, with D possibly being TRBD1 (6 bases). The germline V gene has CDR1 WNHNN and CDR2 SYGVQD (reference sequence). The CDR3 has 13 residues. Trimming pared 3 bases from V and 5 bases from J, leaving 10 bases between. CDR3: CASSDSGEETQYF. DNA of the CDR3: TGCGCCAGCAGTGATTCAGGGGAGGAGACCCAGTACTTC.

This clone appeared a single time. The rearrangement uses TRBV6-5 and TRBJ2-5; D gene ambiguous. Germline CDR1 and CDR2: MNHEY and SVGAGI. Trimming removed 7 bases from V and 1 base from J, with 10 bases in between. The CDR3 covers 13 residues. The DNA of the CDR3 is TGTGCCAGCATGCCAGGTCTCCAAGAGACCCAGTACTTC. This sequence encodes CASMPGLQETQYF.

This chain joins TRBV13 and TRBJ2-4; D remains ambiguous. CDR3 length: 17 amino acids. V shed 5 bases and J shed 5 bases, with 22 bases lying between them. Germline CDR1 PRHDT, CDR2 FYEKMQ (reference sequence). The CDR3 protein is CASSLSVGRERENIQYF. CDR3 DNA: TGTGCCAGCAGCCTTAGTGTGGGAAGGGAACGGGAAAACATTCAGTACTTC.

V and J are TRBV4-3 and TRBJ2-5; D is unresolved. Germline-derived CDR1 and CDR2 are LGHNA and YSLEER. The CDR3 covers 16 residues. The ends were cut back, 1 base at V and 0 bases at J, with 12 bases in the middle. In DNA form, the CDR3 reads TGCGCCAGCAGCCAAGGGTTAGACACAAACCAAGAGACCCAGTACTTC. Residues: CASSQGLDTNQETQYF.

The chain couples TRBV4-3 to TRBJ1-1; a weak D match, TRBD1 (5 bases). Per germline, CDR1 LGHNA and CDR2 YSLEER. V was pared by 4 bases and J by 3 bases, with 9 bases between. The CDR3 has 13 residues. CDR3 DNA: TGCGCCAGCAGCCGCAGGGAGGACACTGAAGCTTTCTTT. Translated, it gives CASSRREDTEAFF.

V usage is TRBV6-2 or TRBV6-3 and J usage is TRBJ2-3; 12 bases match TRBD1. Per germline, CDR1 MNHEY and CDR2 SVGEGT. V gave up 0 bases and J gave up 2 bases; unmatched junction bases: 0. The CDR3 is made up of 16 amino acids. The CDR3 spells CASSYSGQGATDTQYF. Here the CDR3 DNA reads TGTGCCAGCAGTTACTCGGGACAGGGGGCCACAGATACGCAGTATTTT.

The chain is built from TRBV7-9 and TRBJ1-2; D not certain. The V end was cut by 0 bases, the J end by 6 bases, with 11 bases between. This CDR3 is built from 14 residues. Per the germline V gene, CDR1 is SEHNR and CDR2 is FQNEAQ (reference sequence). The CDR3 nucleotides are TGTGCCAGCAGCTTAGCTGGGAGACCTCATGGCTACACCTTC. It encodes CASSLAGRPHGYTF.